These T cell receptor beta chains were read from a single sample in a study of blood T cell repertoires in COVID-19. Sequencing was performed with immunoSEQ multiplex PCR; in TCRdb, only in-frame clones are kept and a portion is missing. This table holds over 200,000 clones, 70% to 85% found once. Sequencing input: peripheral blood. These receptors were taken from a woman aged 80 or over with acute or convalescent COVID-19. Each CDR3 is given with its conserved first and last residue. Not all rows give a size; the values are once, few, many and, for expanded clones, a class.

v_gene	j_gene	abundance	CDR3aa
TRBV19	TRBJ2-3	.	CASSMLMRDTQYF
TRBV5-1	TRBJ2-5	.	CASSRTSFWETQYF
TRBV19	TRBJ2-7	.	CASSYPGQASYEQYF
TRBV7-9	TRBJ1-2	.	CASSLRTALSPNYGYTF
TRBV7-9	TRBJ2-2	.	CASSLQAQGAGELFF
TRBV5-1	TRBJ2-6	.	CASSRDRANSGANVLTF
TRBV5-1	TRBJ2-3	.	CASSLGGGLLTDTQYF
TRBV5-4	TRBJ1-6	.	CASSWGQGEGSPLHF
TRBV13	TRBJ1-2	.	CASSLEPGLNGYTF
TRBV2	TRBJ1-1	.	CASKTGGWGEAFF
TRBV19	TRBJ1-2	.	CASSTSTESLYGYTF
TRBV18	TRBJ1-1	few	CASSPPGTKNTEAFF
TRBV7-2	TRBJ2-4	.	CASSLGRGAKRLAKNIQYF
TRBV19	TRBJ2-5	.	CASSIMGEGETQYF
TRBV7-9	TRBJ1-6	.	CASSSFGNLTLHF
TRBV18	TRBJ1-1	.	CASSRQYEAFF
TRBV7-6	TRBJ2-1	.	CASSPRGGQHNEQFF
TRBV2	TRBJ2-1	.	CASSSTLLVDGGHNEQFF
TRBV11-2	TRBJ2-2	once	CASSVTRSGELFF
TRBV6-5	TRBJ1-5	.	CASSYSRSNQPQHF
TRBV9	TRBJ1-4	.	CASSVGQASNEKLFF
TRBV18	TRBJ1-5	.	CASSRDRANQPQHF
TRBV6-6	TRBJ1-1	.	CASSYGLQNTEAFF
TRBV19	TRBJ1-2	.	CASSGTGWAYGYTF
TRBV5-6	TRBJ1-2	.	CASSLTAAYGYTF
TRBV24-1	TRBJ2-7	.	CATAYPGTAPYEQYF
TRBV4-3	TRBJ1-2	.	CASSLGHTTNYGYTF
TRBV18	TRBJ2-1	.	CATKMRAGAPNEQFF
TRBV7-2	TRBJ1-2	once	CASSLSGAVYGYTF
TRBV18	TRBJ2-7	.	CASSPPSSGGHEQYF
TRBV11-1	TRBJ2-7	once	CASSPARGLNEQYF
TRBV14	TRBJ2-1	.	CASSQPGLSSNEQFF
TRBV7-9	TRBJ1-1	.	CASSLGVRLGAEAFF
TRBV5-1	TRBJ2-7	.	CASSSGTSGGVYEQYF
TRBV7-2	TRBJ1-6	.	CASSLVDKATSPLHF
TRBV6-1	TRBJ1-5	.	CASSEAVGVRQPQHF
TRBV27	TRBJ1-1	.	CASSLITQGRGTEAFF
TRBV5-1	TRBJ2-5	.	CASSPGGGEETQYF
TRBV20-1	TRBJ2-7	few	CSASSSSTRYEQYF
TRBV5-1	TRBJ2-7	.	CASRELAASYEQYF
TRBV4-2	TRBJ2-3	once	CASSQEYLSSASTDTQYF
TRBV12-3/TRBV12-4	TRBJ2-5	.	CASSFRDSGTQYF
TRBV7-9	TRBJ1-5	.	CASSLSISNQPQHF
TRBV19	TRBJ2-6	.	CASTSWGAGANVLTF
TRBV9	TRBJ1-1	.	CASSVVSQNTEAFF
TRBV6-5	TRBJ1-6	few	CASSSPGSPLHF
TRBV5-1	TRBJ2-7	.	CASSTRYPYEQYF